This T cell receptor (beta chain) originates from a study of breast tumors, draining lymph nodes, adjacent tissues. MiXCR, run by TCRdb on the multiplex PCR reads, gives a single entry per CDR3 protein. The sample records under 85,000 distinct CDR3 sequences, approximately 19% being singletons. This clonotype was counted between two and nine times. The antigen remains undetermined. The lymph nodes were axillary draining lymph nodes from breast cancer patients. The study, taken as a whole, reports: The data were judged consistent with most tumor T cells coming from lymph node and expanding in tumor. Tumor T cell lymph node origin was a supported hypothesis, not proven. Compared with lymph nodes, tumors were less diverse; compared with nontumor tissue, more.

The TCR comes from a female donor with breast cancer. Some clones in this sample may be carry-over from other donors' samples. Specimen: axillary lymph node tissue.

The CDR3 region is CASSLPGGGTDTQYF. DNA for the CDR3: TGTGCCAGCAGCCTCCCCGGGGGCGGCACAGATACGCAGTATTTT. The chain combines TRBV28 with TRBJ2-3; D is possibly TRBD1 or TRBD2 (6 bases each). This CDR3 contains 15 residues. V lost 6 bases, J lost 1 base, and 14 bases lay in between. Germline CDR1 and CDR2: MDHEN and SYDVKM.